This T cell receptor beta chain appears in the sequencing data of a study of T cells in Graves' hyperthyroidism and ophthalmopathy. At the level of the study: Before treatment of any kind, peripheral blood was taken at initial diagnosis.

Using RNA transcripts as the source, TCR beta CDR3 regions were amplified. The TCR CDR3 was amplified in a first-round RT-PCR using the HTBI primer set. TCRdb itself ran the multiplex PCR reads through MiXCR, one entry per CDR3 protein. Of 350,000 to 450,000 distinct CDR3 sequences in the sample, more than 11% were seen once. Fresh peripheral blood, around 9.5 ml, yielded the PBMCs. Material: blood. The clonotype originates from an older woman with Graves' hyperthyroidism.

CDR3 in amino acids: CASRTSGRALGELFF. The CDR3 DNA reads as TGTGCCAGCAGGACTAGCGGGAGGGCCTTGGGGGAGCTGTTTTTT. The chain is built from TRBV4-2 and TRBJ2-2; TRBD2 matches at 14 bases. The germline gives CDR1 LGHNA, CDR2 YNFKEQ. Unmatched junction bases numbered 5, after V lost 6 bases and J lost 8 bases. The CDR3 consists of 15 residues.